The 30 T cell receptor beta chains given below trace back to one sample, sequenced in a study of tumor and adjacent non-tumor tissue in lung cancer. TCRbeta libraries were built with three rounds of nested PCR, modified from ARM-PCR. TCRdb re-derived calls from the multiplex PCR reads in MiXCR, one entry per CDR3 protein. The sample holds some 100,000 distinct CDR3 sequences; 75% are singletons and the top ten take roughly 35%. No cell sorting was done before RNA was extracted from the tissue. The specimen sequenced was lung tumor tissue. The receptors were gathered from an older woman with non-small cell lung cancer.

Regarding this clonotype: This may be a read error: a much more frequent sequence differs by one nucleotide. This chain joins TRBV6-5 and TRBJ1-6, with 9 bases that match TRBD1. Looked up from germline, CDR1 is MNHEY and CDR2 is SVGAGI. The CDR3 length is 15 residues. The CDR3 reads CVSSYSGTGRSPLHF. The DNA for the CDR3 is TGTGTCAGCAGTTACTCGGGGACAGGGCGGTCACCCCTCCACTTT.

The chain recombines TRBV7-2 with TRBJ2-7, with 8 bases identical to TRBD2. Trimming cost V 1 base and J 7 bases; bases outside gene matches: 6. The CDR3 is 14 residues long. Germline V lookup: CDR1 SGHTA, CDR2 FQGNSA. In DNA, the CDR3 is TGTGCCAGCAGCTTAGAGCGGGAGACGCGGGAGCAGTACTTC. It translates to CASSLERETREQYF.

The table lists this clonotype with a few counts. Without the conserved terminal phenylalanine or tryptophan, this CDR3 likely stems from a read error. This chain links TRBV20-1 with TRBJ2-3, with 11 bases lining up with TRBD2. The ends lost 5 bases at V and 4 bases at J; junction bases unmatched: 5. The CDR3 covers 14 residues. The germline V gene encodes CDR1 DFQATT and CDR2 SNEGSKA (reference sequence). CDR3 nucleotide sequence: TGCAGTGCTTTAGCGGGGGGGGTTGCAGATACGCAGTATTTG. Protein: CSALAGGVADTQYL.

A word on this clonotype: A much larger clone differs from this one at a single base, so this may be a read error. The chain couples TRBV10-2 to TRBJ1-5; D perhaps matches TRBD1 (5 bases). The CDR3 spans 14 residues. Germline lookup yields CDR1 WSHSY and CDR2 SAAADI. DNA of the CDR3: TGCGCCAGCAGGGAAATGGACACCCATCAGCCCCAGCGTTTT. Its translation is CASREMDTHQPQRF.

Points on this clonotype: At one end the junction does not follow the germline gene, possibly because of a read error. This chain links TRBV10-1 with TRBJ2-2, with 8 bases matching TRBD2. The CDR3 has 15 amino acids. Germline CDR1 reads WNHNN; CDR2 reads SYGVQD (reference sequence). CDR3 protein: CASSGERERTGEVLF. The DNA of the CDR3 is TGCGCCAGCAGTGGGGAGCGGGAGCGGACCGGGGAGGTGCTTTTT.

The sample holds one count of this clonotype. Sequence at one end of the junction differs from germline and may be a read error. The chain has TRBV10-3 and TRBJ2-1, with TRBD2 matching 8 bases. The length of the CDR3 is 15 residues. CDR1 is ENHRY, CDR2 SYGVKD, per germline. The CDR3 sequence: CAITETRTSFNEQFF. The CDR3 DNA is TGTGCCATCACTGAGACACGGACTAGCTTCAATGAGCAGTTCTTC.

This clonotype showed up many times. This chain connects TRBV18 to TRBJ2-1; D is uncertain. Trimming cost V 3 bases and J 5 bases, with 8 bases left between them. The CDR3 covers 13 residues. In germline, CDR1 is KGHSH, CDR2 LQKENI. This CDR3 is CASSPDPNNEQFF. The CDR3 DNA reads as TGTGCCAGCTCACCCGATCCAAACAATGAGCAGTTCTTC.

On this clonotype itself: Relative to the germline gene, one junction end is altered; a read error may explain this. The chain uses TRBV6-5 and TRBJ2-7; unclear D gene. The germline V gene encodes CDR1 MNHEY and CDR2 SVGAGI. This CDR3 has 13 amino acids. CDR3 in amino acids: CASGYSRVREQYF. CDR3 nucleotides: TGTGCCAGCGGTTACTCCCGGGTAAGAGAGCAGTACTTC.

This clonotype was found many times. The CDR3 coding sequence is TGTGCCAGCAGGGGAGGGGGCGCGGGCACCGGGGAGCTGTTTTTT. It is translated as CASRGGGAGTGELFF. The V call is TRBV6-5, the J call TRBJ2-2; D possibly matches TRBD1 or TRBD2 (7 bases each). CDR3 length: 15 residues. V dropped 6 bases and J dropped 4 bases, with 15 bases sitting between them. Germline lookup yields CDR1 MNHEY and CDR2 SVGAGI.

This clonotype was seen a handful of times. A much more abundant neighbour one base away suggests this may be a read error. The chain employs TRBV10-3 and TRBJ2-2, with 7 bases fitting TRBD1. The CDR3 is made up of 17 amino acids. CDR1 is ENHRY, CDR2 SYGVKD, per germline. The CDR3 nucleotides read TGTGCCATCAGTGACCCAGGCCGGGACAGACACACCGGGGAGCTGTTATTT. Encoded protein: CAISDPGRDRHTGELLF.

The rearrangement joins TRBV6-2 or TRBV6-3 to TRBJ2-7, with a possible D match to TRBD2 (7 bases). V was pared by 4 bases and J by 5 bases, with 18 bases between. In germline, CDR1 is MNHEY, CDR2 SVGEGT. This CDR3 has 15 amino acids. The CDR3 DNA reads TGTGCCAGCAGTTTCCCTAGGGGGAGCGGGGACGAGCAGTACTTC. This encodes CASSFPRGSGDEQYF.

This clonotype was seen more than once but under ten times. This may arise from a read error, as a much more abundant clone is one base away. The genes are TRBV4-3 and TRBJ1-1; D call uncertain. V was pared by 2 bases and J by 1 base, with 14 bases between. CDR3 length: 16 amino acids. Per the germline V gene, CDR1 is LGHNA and CDR2 is YSLEER. The chain's CDR3 is CASSQRPGRGNTEAFF. The CDR3 DNA sequence: TGCGCCAGCAGCCAACGTCCCGGGAGAGGGAACACTGAAGCTTTCTTT.

As concerns this clonotype: The junction departs from the called germline gene at one end, perhaps through a read error. The chain's CDR3 is CACSLEGVQPQHF. CDR3 bases: TGTGCCTGCAGCTTGGAGGGAGTCCAGCCCCAGCATTTT. This chain uses TRBV11-2 with TRBJ1-5; D not resolved. This CDR3 spans 13 amino acids. The germline V gene has CDR1 SGHAT and CDR2 FQNNGV.

For this clonotype: The junction shows a germline mismatch at one end, possibly a read error. CDR3 nucleotides: TGTGTCAGCAGTAGCCCACAGGGCGGACTCGCCAAAAACATTCAGTACTTC. Translated: CVSSSPQGGLAKNIQYF. This rearrangement joins TRBV28 to TRBJ2-4; maybe TRBD1 (6 bases). The germline CDR1 and CDR2 sequences are MDHEN and SYDVKM. The CDR3 loop spans 17 amino acids.

This clonotype is labeled as medium-sized (0.01 to 0.1%). The rearrangement joins TRBV11-2 to TRBJ2-7; 10 positions match TRBD1. V trimming: 4 bases; J trimming: 3 bases; junction bases outside the gene matches: 3. The CDR3 loop spans 14 amino acids. CDR1 and CDR2 (germline): SGHAT, FQNNGV. The CDR3 region has the DNA TGTGCCAGCAGCTACCGGGACAGGGGCTACGAGCAGTACTTC. Its protein product is CASSYRDRGYEQYF. The whole variable domain, remainder taken from reference TRBV11-2 and TRBJ2-7, is EAGVAQSPRYKIIEKRQSVAFWCNPISGHATLYWYQQILGQGPKLLIQFQNNGVVDDSQLPKDRFSAERLKGVDSTLKIQPAKLEDSAVYLCASSYRDRGYEQYFGPGTRLTVT.

As to this clonotype: Just one base apart from a much larger clone, this may be a read error. The chain employs TRBV4-3 and TRBJ2-2, with D perhaps being TRBD1 or TRBD2 (5 bases each). This CDR3 region has 18 residues. Germline loops: CDR1 LGHNA, CDR2 YSLEER. The CDR3 DNA sequence: TGCGCCAGCAGCCTTCAACCGCTCCTACAGGCAAACACCGGGGAGCTGTTATTT. Translation: CASSLQPLLQANTGELLF.

Here the CDR3 reads CTISPPQLAGGLNEQFF. CDR3 DNA sequence: TGTACCATCAGCCCCCCCCAACTAGCGGGGGGTCTCAATGAGCAGTTCTTC. V and J are TRBV11-2 and TRBJ2-1; 12 bases are shared with TRBD2. Germline CDR1 reads SGHAT; CDR2 reads FQNNGV. CDR3 size: 17 residues.

The chain carries TRBV4-1 and TRBJ1-5; tentatively, D is TRBD1 (5 bases). This CDR3 has 15 amino acids. CDR1 and CDR2 (germline): MGHRA, YSYEKL. V was trimmed by 10 bases and J by 10 bases, leaving 26 bases between them. The CDR3 reads CAIRPNMQGSQPQHF. CDR3 nucleotides: TGCGCCATCAGGCCAAACATGCAGGGTTCACAACCCCAGCATTTT.

This clonotype was picked up a small number of times. J is TRBJ2-4 and V is TRBV7-9; a possible D gene is TRBD1 (6 bases). The V end was cut by 2 bases, the J end by 8 bases, with 19 bases between. The CDR3 is 16 amino acids. Germline V gene data show CDR1 as SEHNR and CDR2 as FQNEAQ (reference sequence). DNA for the CDR3: TGTGCCAGCAGCTTACGACAGGCGTCCGGTTTGGACATTCAGTACTTC. It encodes CASSLRQASGLDIQYF.

Points on this clonotype: This clone may be a read error of a much larger clone one base away. The CDR3 spells CATSVQRGTEAFF. In nucleotides, the CDR3 is TGTGCCACCAGTGTCCAACGGGGCACTGAAGCTTTCTTT. This sequence joins TRBV24-1 and TRBJ1-1, with no clear D. The length of the CDR3 is 13 residues. CDR1 and CDR2 from the germline V gene are KGHDR and SFDVKD. Trimming pared 5 bases from V and 4 bases from J, leaving 10 bases between.

With regard to this clonotype: The conserved closing phenylalanine or tryptophan is absent in this CDR3, likely reflecting a read error. The chain is built from TRBV20-1 and TRBJ2-7; D assignment may be TRBD1 or TRBD2 (6 bases each). The CDR3 covers 14 residues. Germline V gene data show CDR1 as DFQATT and CDR2 as SNEGSKA (reference sequence). This CDR3 is CGAILAGGLGEQYY. CDR3 coding DNA: TGCGGTGCTATACTAGCTGGGGGCCTGGGTGAGCAGTACTAC.

Notes on this clonotype: One end of the junction does not line up with germline, which may come from a read error. The rearrangement joins TRBV11-2 to TRBJ1-3; D is undetermined. Germline loops: CDR1 SGHAT, CDR2 FQNNGV. CDR3 length: 15 amino acids. The CDR3 here is CTSSLSSSRLYTIYF. For the CDR3, the DNA is TGTACCAGCAGCTTATCCTCCAGCCGCTTATACACCATATATTTT.

Comments on this clonotype: The junction departs from germline at one end; a sequencing error may be responsible. The chain combines TRBV6-2 or TRBV6-3 with TRBJ2-5; no firm D call. Germline V gene lookup returns CDR1 MNHEY and CDR2 SVGEGT. This CDR3 spans 14 amino acids. CDR3 sequence: CASSYSETKETQYF. The CDR3 DNA reads TGTGCCAGCAGCTACTCAGAGACAAAAGAGACCCAGTACTTC.

As for this clonotype: One end of the junction fails to match germline, which may point to a read error. This chain uses TRBV11-3 with TRBJ1-6, with TRBD1 identical over 7 bases. This CDR3 has 15 amino acids. CDR1 and CDR2 (germline): SGHNT, YENEEA. DNA of the CDR3: TGTGCCAGCAGTTTAGAGGACAGGTATAATTCACCCTTCCACTTC. It translates to CASSLEDRYNSPFHF.

This clonotype has only a few counts. The gene calls are TRBV18 and TRBJ2-5; tentatively, D is TRBD1 or TRBD2 (7 bases each). This CDR3 contains 16 residues. The germline gives CDR1 KGHSH, CDR2 LQKENI. V was trimmed by 3 bases and J by 2 bases, leaving 16 bases between them. For the CDR3, the DNA is TGTGCCAGCTCACCTGCGCGACAGGGACTACAAGAGACCCAGTACTTC. It is translated as CASSPARQGLQETQYF.

As regards this clonotype: Its ends do not fully match the called genes, so a read error is possible. The gene calls are TRBV11-3 and TRBJ2-1, with 11 bases that match TRBD2. CDR1 and CDR2 (germline): SGHNT, YENEEA. The CDR3 has 17 residues. The CDR3 here is CASSLELTSGNHDEQFF. For the CDR3, the DNA is TGTGCCAGCAGCTTAGAGTTGACTAGCGGGAACCACGACGAGCAATTCTTC.

This chain joins TRBV6-6 and TRBJ1-2; 7 nucleotides align to TRBD1. J was trimmed by 5 bases and V by 7 bases; bases with no gene match: 19. Germline CDR1 reads MNHNY; CDR2 reads SVGAGI (reference sequence). CDR3 length: 17 residues. The CDR3 DNA is TGTGCCAGCATTGATACATTAAGGGACAGCGCCGGTTATGGCTACACCTTC. Encoded protein: CASIDTLRDSAGYGYTF.

J is TRBJ1-3 and V is TRBV7-8; D gene uncertain. V lost 3 bases, J lost 4 bases, and 4 bases lay in between. CDR1 and CDR2 from the germline V gene are SGHVS and FQNEAQ. The CDR3 length is 12 residues. CDR3 DNA sequence: TGTGCCAGCAGCTTTGACGGAAACACCATATATTTT. Translating it yields CASSFDGNTIYF.

As concerns this clonotype: This may arise from a read error, as a much more abundant clone is one base away. The chain joins TRBV5-1 to TRBJ2-5; 13 bases map to TRBD2. This CDR3 is built from 15 residues. Germline V gene data show CDR1 as SGHRS and CDR2 as YFSETQ. The DNA for the CDR3 is TGCGTCAGCAGCCCCGGGACTAGCGGGATGGAGACCCAGTACTTC. Protein product: CVSSPGTSGMETQYF.

This clonotype has a single count. The chain has TRBV11-2 and TRBJ2-1; 9 bases agree with TRBD1. This CDR3 contains 14 residues. The V and J ends lost 8 bases and 9 bases, in that order; junction bases with no gene match: 11. Germline CDR1 and CDR2: SGHAT and FQNNGV. This CDR3 reads CASAPGTGYCEQFF. The CDR3 DNA follows: TGTGCCAGCGCTCCAGGGACAGGGTATTGTGAGCAGTTCTTC.